Detailed here is one TCR beta chain. The antigen it recognizes is unknown. Within one base of it there is no much larger clone, and no base qualities were kept. The sample belongs to a study of radiation and T cells in renal cell carcinoma (dated by TCRdb to 2020 to 2022). Study-level background: In total, approximately 54 samples, comprising 26 tumors and about 27 peripheral blood samples, were subjected to TCR beta sequencing. The last blood draw occurred 4 weeks after radiation, at the same time as nephrectomy. In the 40 to 60 samples combined, fewer than 5 million unique CDR3 nucleotide sequences were found, encoding 2.5 million to 3 million unique CDR3 amino acid sequences.

Looking up the germline V gene yields CDR1 MNHNS and CDR2 SASEGT. The CDR3 has 11 amino acids, counting the end cysteine and phenylalanine. Only the CDR3 DNA is retained, 33 bases long and in frame from the first base. V loses 10 bases of germline sequence and J loses 5 bases, and the interval between the two ends is 8 bases. Following the manufacturer's recommendations, the immunoSEQ kit was used to generate TCR beta libraries from genomic DNA. To prepare libraries, a first multiplex PCR with proprietary primers was run, followed by a second PCR that added unique barcodes, and a bead cleanup was done after each round. Each sample batch included a kit-provided positive control reaction and a negative control reaction. The final libraries underwent checking on an Agilent 4200 TapeStation D1000 ScreenTape, volumetric pooling, and quantification by qPCR. Sequencing ran on an Illumina NextSeq500 with a MidOutput 150-cycle cartridge, using 156 Read1 and 15 Index1 cycles with kit custom primers. The pooled library was loaded at 1.0 pM with 20% PhiX control spiked in. The paper's data handling went like this. Vendor-processed data were analyzed in R, with a clonotype defined as all T cells sharing the same CDR3 nucleotide sequence. For clone abundance analyses, frequencies were normalized to the 10,000 most abundant clones in each sample. Before analysis, public T cell clones were removed, and these numbered fewer than six per sample on average. Tumor-enriched clonotypes and baseline blood-enriched clonotypes were defined as those with an abundance difference of at least 32-fold between compartments. Clonotypes expanded or contracted between blood time points were identified with a beta-binomial differential abundance model. Similarity between tumor and blood repertoires was quantified using the Baroni-Urbani and Buser coefficient, and groups were compared with two-tailed Wilcoxon tests in R. Not all clones reach the TCRdb copy of this immuneACCESS table, which keeps in-frame sequences only. Checked studies attribute under half of the gap to unresolved V genes and leave the rest unexplained. V and J calls and clone size are those listed in that table; D and trimming were worked out from the DNA. The sample includes around 170,000 clones, with 88% observed a single time. About 10% of the sample is in the top ten clones.

The full study reports these points: No pretreatment tumor biopsies were available, so the baseline intratumoral presence of clonotypes could not be determined. Top tumor clonotypes rose in blood from baseline to 2 weeks post-radiation, then contracted by 4 weeks, suggesting transient expansion of tumor-resident clones. With a single-armed trial design, the study had no way to address how radiation dose or scheduling affects the TCR repertoire. Dynamics of the blood repertoire were not tracked past 4 weeks after treatment.

Reading the label with the study, this specimen's time point is: blood 4 weeks post-SBRT, at nephrectomy. The treatment or condition tag for this specimen amounts to: 15 Gy SBRT to primary tumor, nephrectomy 4 weeks later. Samples were obtained from a clinical trial, in which 15 Gy stereotactic body radiation therapy was delivered to primary renal cell carcinomas and nephrectomy was performed 4 weeks later. To follow tumor-enriched clonotypes, peripheral blood was collected serially from radiation-treated patients at baseline and again at 2 weeks and 4 weeks after SBRT. Renal cell carcinoma with clear cell pathology was present in all patients. The QIAamp DNA Blood Mini Kit (Qiagen) was used to prepare genomic DNA for TCR sequencing. Only samples passing all quality control checks were included in the analyses.

The chain is made from TRBV6-1 and TRBJ1-4, and the D gene may be TRBD1, 5 bases matching. Specimen: blood, collected from a patient whose treatment included radiotherapy and nephrectomy. This receptor was obtained from a woman aged 50 to 65 with renal cell carcinoma. At the DNA level, the sequence is TGTGCCACTTGGACAAATGAAAAACTGTTTTTT. Translated, it gives CATWTNEKLFF.